Sequencing of this TCR beta chain was carried out in a study of beta chain features in type 1 diabetes. Germline CDR1 SGHVS, CDR2 FNYEAQ. Trimming removed 1 base at V and 0 bases at J, with 13 bases between. The CDR3 is 17 amino acids. Reverse transcribing all isolated RNA meant expressed TCRB transcripts were sequenced. TCRdb's table, derived via immunoSEQ multiplex PCR, lists solely in-frame clones and lacks some. Here the sample spans over 100,000 clones, 16% being singletons. Of note for this clone: Its antigen is as yet unknown.

Study conclusions and caveats: All four CD4+ subsets of Type 1 diabetes patients contained TCRB CDR3s that were moderately but significantly shorter.

Via the markers CD45RO/CCR7/CD25/CD127/CD95/CD27, stem cell-like memory, regulatory, central memory and naive CD4+ cells were sorted. Sequencing was done on a sample of central memory CD4+ T cells from blood. The chain recombines TRBV7-6 with TRBJ1-5; D uncertain. The TCR was taken from a man between 25 and 39 years old with type 1 diabetes. CDR3 DNA sequence: TGTGCCAGCAGCTTAGGGGCCAGCCAATATAGCAATCAGCCCCAGCATTTT. Translation: CASSLGASQYSNQPQHF. The full variable domain, rest sourced from reference TRBV7-6 and TRBJ1-5, is GAGVSQSPRYKVTKRGQDVALRCDPISGHVSLYWYRQALGQGPEFLTYFNYEAQQDKSGLPNDRFSAERPEGSISTLTIQRTEQRDSAMYRCASSLGASQYSNQPQHFGDGTRLSIL.